A selection of T cell receptor beta chains follows, all from one sample in a study of technical replicates of blood from several donors. Clones were sequenced by immunoSEQ multiplex PCR, and TCRdb holds only the in-frame ones, with some missing. The sample consists of 13,000 to 15,000 clones, 80% to 85% of them appearing once. The material sequenced was PBMCs. The receptors derive from a human donor in good health. CDR3s include the opening cysteine and the closing phenylalanine or tryptophan. The order of the fields is clone size, D gene, V gene, J gene, CDR3 DNA, CDR3 protein. D genes are given only for firm matches. Only some rows state a clone size, as once, few, many or a class for expanded clones.

>NA|TRBD1|TRBV29-1|TRBJ2-1
TGCAGCGTTAGGGGACAGGACTCTCGAAAGTTCTTC
CSVRGQDSRKFF
>NA|NA|TRBV2|TRBJ1-5
TGTGCCAGCAGTTCGCGCTTGACAGGAGCGCCTAATCAGCCCCAGCATTTT
CASSSRLTGAPNQPQHF
>NA|TRBD2|TRBV11-1|TRBJ2-7
TGTGCCAGCAGCTTAGCATCACCGGGACTAGCGGGGCCTTTAGGGGAGCAGTACTTC
CASSLASPGLAGPLGEQYF
>NA|NA|TRBV18|TRBJ1-1
TGTGCCAGTCTTCGCGGACAGCCGGGTACTGAAGCTTTCTTT
CASLRGQPGTEAFF
>NA|NA|TRBV6-5|TRBJ1-1
TGTGCCAGCAGTTACTCCCCGGGGGTGAACACTGAAGCTTTCTTT
CASSYSPGVNTEAFF
>NA|NA|TRBV10-1|TRBJ2-7
TGCGCCAGCAGCCACACTGCCTGGGCGGAGCAGTACTTC
CASSHTAWAEQYF
>few|NA|TRBV19|TRBJ1-2
TGTGCCAGTAGTACTGAACAGGGACGGTACACCTTC
CASSTEQGRYTF
>NA|NA|TRBV30|TRBJ2-1
TGTGCCTGGAATCCGTCCTCCTACAATGAGCAGTTCTTC
CAWNPSSYNEQFF
>NA|NA|TRBV5-5|TRBJ2-5
TGTGCCAGCAGCTTGGAGGGACAACAACGGGGGACCCAGTACTTC
CASSLEGQQRGTQYF
>NA|NA|TRBV6-1|TRBJ2-3
TGTGCCAGCAGCCCGACTGGAACTGACACAGATACGCAGTATTTT
CASSPTGTDTDTQYF
>NA|NA|TRBV6-4|TRBJ1-2
TGTGCCAATGGGGAGCCCTTCGGTATCGTCTACACCTTC
CANGEPFGIVYTF
>NA|TRBD2|TRBV6-1|TRBJ2-3
TGTGCCAGCAGGCGGGGGGCAGCAGATACGCAGTATTTT
CASRRGAADTQYF
>NA|TRBD2|TRBV6-5|TRBJ2-7
TGTGCCAGCAGTTATGTACTAGCGGGAGGAGAACAGTACTTC
CASSYVLAGGEQYF
>NA|NA|TRBV6-5|TRBJ2-7
TGTGCCAGCAGTTACTCGATTCAAGGAGCCTACGAGCAGTACTTC
CASSYSIQGAYEQYF
>NA|TRBD2|TRBV4-2|TRBJ2-1
TGTGCCAGCAGCCAAGAGGAGCGTCTAGCGGGAGCCCGTGAGCAGTTCTTC
CASSQEERLAGAREQFF
>NA|TRBD2|TRBV30|TRBJ2-2
TGTGCCTGGCGGGAGGGCCGGAACACCGGGGAGCTGTTTTTT
CAWREGRNTGELFF
>few|TRBD1|TRBV30|TRBJ1-1
TGTGCCTGGAGTGAGGACAGGGCCACTGAAGCTTTCTTT
CAWSEDRATEAFF
>NA|TRBD2|TRBV7-2|TRBJ2-3
TGTGCCAGCAGCCCCCACGGGGGGGGAAACACAGATACGCAGTATTTT
CASSPHGGGNTDTQYF
>once|TRBD1|TRBV19|TRBJ1-2
TGTGCCAGTAGTATACTTTCAGGGGGCTATGGCTACACCTTC
CASSILSGGYGYTF
>NA|TRBD2|TRBV2|TRBJ2-1
TGTGCCAGCAGTCTTAGCGGGAGGACCTCCTACAATGAGCAGTTCTTC
CASSLSGRTSYNEQFF
>few|NA|TRBV11-1|TRBJ2-5
TGTGCCAGCAGCTTAAGCTCCCCCCAAGAGACCCAGTACTTC
CASSLSSPQETQYF
>NA|TRBD2|TRBV7-9|TRBJ2-1
TGTGCCAGCAGCCTGGGCGTAGCGGGAGGCCACAATGAGCAGTTCTTC
CASSLGVAGGHNEQFF
>NA|TRBD1|TRBV6-1|TRBJ2-7
TGTGCCAGCAGTGAAGAACGTGACAGGGGGTACGAGCAGTACTTC
CASSEERDRGYEQYF
>NA|NA|TRBV30|TRBJ2-5
TGTGCCTGGAGTGTAGGAGCGGAGACCCAGTACTTC
CAWSVGAETQYF
>NA|NA|TRBV19|TRBJ2-1
TGTGCCAGTAGTTTTAGCGCGGGCTCCTACAATGAGCAGTTCTTC
CASSFSAGSYNEQFF
>NA|NA|TRBV7-3|TRBJ2-1
TGTGCCAGCAGCTTAGCGGCCTACAATGAGCAGTTCTTC
CASSLAAYNEQFF
>NA|NA|TRBV28|TRBJ1-2
TGTGCCAGCAGTTTTGTGTCACTGGGGCCGCTAAACTATGGCTACACCTTC
CASSFVSLGPLNYGYTF
>NA|TRBD2|TRBV6-5|TRBJ2-7
TGTGCCAGCTGGACTAGCGGGACCTACGAGCAGTACTTC
CASWTSGTYEQYF
>NA|NA|TRBV28|TRBJ1-5
TGTGCCAGCAGCACCCCCGGGAATGACGATCAGCCCCAGCATTTT
CASSTPGNDDQPQHF
>NA|NA|TRBV6-5|TRBJ2-1
TGTGCCAGCAGTCGAACAGGAGAGAATGAGCAGTTCTTC
CASSRTGENEQFF
>NA|NA|TRBV30|TRBJ2-1
TGTGCCTGGAGTATCGGGAATGAGCAGTTCTTC
CAWSIGNEQFF
>NA|TRBD2|TRBV6-8|TRBJ2-3
TGTGCCAGCAGTTACTCCGGGACTACCACTAGCACAGATACGCAGTATTTT
CASSYSGTTTSTDTQYF
>NA|TRBD2|TRBV7-2|TRBJ2-7
TGTGCCAGCAGCCCCCGGGGAGGGTCCCCCTACGAGCAGTACTTC
CASSPRGGSPYEQYF
>NA|NA|TRBV6-1|TRBJ2-1
TGTGCCAGCAAGTTACAGCATATCTCCTACAATGAGCAGTTCTTC
CASKLQHISYNEQFF
>NA|TRBD1|TRBV7-3|TRBJ2-2
TGTGCCAGCAGCTTAACGTCGGACAGGGGGGCCGGGGAGCTGTTTTTT
CASSLTSDRGAGELFF
>NA|TRBD1|TRBV30|TRBJ2-7
TGTGCCTGGAGTGTAGGGGCCGGCCAGGGGGAGAAGCAGTACTTC
CAWSVGAGQGEKQYF
>NA|NA|TRBV7-2|TRBJ2-1
TGTGCCAGCAGCTTAGACAGGACGAGCAATGAGCAGTTCTTC
CASSLDRTSNEQFF
>NA|NA|TRBV7-9|TRBJ2-3
TGTGCCAGCAGCTTAGTCAGCGGCAGCACAGATACGCAGTATTTT
CASSLVSGSTDTQYF
>NA|NA|TRBV7-8|TRBJ2-2
TGTGCCACCCGAGCTCAACTAGCTAACGGGGAGCTGTTTTTT
CATRAQLANGELFF
>NA|NA|TRBV28|TRBJ2-7
TGTGCCAGCAGTTTATGGGAGCCCCCCTACGAGCAGTACTTC
CASSLWEPPYEQYF
>once|NA|TRBV6-1|TRBJ1-3
TGTGCCAGCAGTGGGATGGACAGCCGCTCTGGAAACACCATATATTTT
CASSGMDSRSGNTIYF
>NA|NA|TRBV19|TRBJ2-7
TGTGCCAGTAGTCCCGGGGAAGGAAAAGGACTCTACTACGAGCAGTACTTC
CASSPGEGKGLYYEQYF
>once|TRBD1|TRBV5-6|TRBJ2-7
TGTGCCAGCAGCCCTAGGGCAGGGGGCGACCTCTACGAGCAGTACTTC
CASSPRAGGDLYEQYF
>NA|TRBD2|TRBV7-6|TRBJ2-1
TGTGCCAGCAGCCCGTCGACTAGCGGGGGCAATGAGCAGTTCTTC
CASSPSTSGGNEQFF
>NA|TRBD2|TRBV9|TRBJ2-3
TGTGCCAGCACCAGTAGGGCGGCTAGCGGGAGAAGTGGCACAGATACGCAGTATTTT
CASTSRAASGRSGTDTQYF
>NA|TRBD2|TRBV9|TRBJ2-1
TGTGCCAGCAGCCTCGGAGCGGGACTTAACAATGAGCAGTTCTTC
CASSLGAGLNNEQFF
>once|TRBD2|TRBV5-4|TRBJ2-6
TGTGCCAGCAGATACGTACGGGGACTAGGACTTTCTGGGGCCAACGTCCTGACTTTC
CASRYVRGLGLSGANVLTF
>NA|NA|TRBV18|TRBJ1-1
TGTGCCAGCTCACCCCCAAAGAACACTGAAGCTTTCTTT
CASSPPKNTEAFF
>NA|TRBD1|TRBV30|TRBJ1-2
TGTGCCTGGAGTAAGATGAGGGGGCCGATCTATGGCTACACCTTC
CAWSKMRGPIYGYTF
>once|NA|TRBV6-5|TRBJ2-7
TGTGCCAGCAGGCAGACTGCGAACTCCTACGAGCAGTACTTC
CASRQTANSYEQYF
>NA|NA|TRBV6-5|TRBJ2-3
TGTGCCAGCAGCCGCAGGGGCGGGACAGATACGCAGTATTTT
CASSRRGGTDTQYF
>NA|NA|TRBV5-1|TRBJ2-7
TGCGCCAGCAGCTTGGAGGCAGGCTACGAGCAGTACTTC
CASSLEAGYEQYF